This is a list of T cell receptor beta chains from one sample in a study of T cell responses to AZD1222 COVID-19 vaccine. The data were produced by immunoSEQ multiplex PCR, yet TCRdb's version contains in-frame clones alone and is incomplete. The repertoire holds 120,000 to 150,000 clones, with approximately 92% as singletons. Sample: peripheral blood, taken on day 0 of AZD1222 vaccination. Receptors were obtained from an adult in good health. CDR3s include the opening cysteine and the closing phenylalanine or tryptophan. D genes are given only for firm matches. A clone size is listed for some rows: how often the clone was seen (once, few, many), or a class if it is expanded.

V: TRBV27
D: TRBD2
size: .
J: TRBJ2-3
CDR3: CARTSGGADTQYF
DNA: TGTGCCAGGACTAGTGGGGGGGCAGATACGCAGTATTTT

V: TRBV7-9
D: .
size: few
J: TRBJ1-1
CDR3: CASSPGGRTEAFF
DNA: TGTGCCAGCAGCCCGGGGGGGCGGACTGAAGCTTTCTTT

V: TRBV6-1
D: .
size: .
J: TRBJ2-7
CDR3: CASSEVGTPREQYF
DNA: TGTGCCAGCAGTGAAGTGGGCACCCCTAGAGAGCAGTACTTC

V: TRBV5-8
D: .
size: .
J: TRBJ2-5
CDR3: CASSRQETQYF
DNA: TGTGCCAGCAGCCGCCAAGAGACCCAGTACTTC

V: TRBV5-5
D: .
size: .
J: TRBJ1-1
CDR3: CASSLETTNTEAFF
DNA: TGTGCCAGCAGCTTGGAAACTACGAACACTGAAGCTTTCTTT

V: TRBV28
D: TRBD1
size: .
J: TRBJ2-5
CDR3: CASSPTHLGTGRIETQYF
DNA: TGTGCCAGCAGTCCCACACACCTCGGGACAGGTCGGATTGAGACCCAGTACTTC

V: TRBV5-1
D: .
size: .
J: TRBJ2-1
CDR3: CASSGDDSYNEQFF
DNA: TGCGCCAGCAGCGGTGATGATTCCTACAATGAGCAGTTCTTC

V: TRBV15
D: .
size: .
J: TRBJ2-7
CDR3: CATSRVVRGAHEQYF
DNA: TGTGCCACCAGCAGAGTGGTCAGGGGAGCCCACGAGCAGTACTTC

V: TRBV28
D: TRBD1
size: .
J: TRBJ1-4
CDR3: CASSSSGGAEKLFF
DNA: TGTGCCAGCAGTTCCTCAGGGGGGGCTGAAAAACTGTTTTTT

V: TRBV28
D: TRBD2
size: .
J: TRBJ2-5
CDR3: CASNPRGLGSDQETQYF
DNA: TGTGCCAGCAACCCGCGGGGACTAGGGTCGGATCAAGAGACCCAGTACTTC

V: TRBV5-6
D: .
size: medium-sized
J: TRBJ1-2
CDR3: CASSRSSGYGYTF
DNA: TGTGCCAGCAGTCGGTCCTCCGGCTATGGCTACACCTTC

V: TRBV24-1
D: .
size: .
J: TRBJ2-2
CDR3: CATVSPGSLNTGELFF
DNA: TGTGCCACCGTCTCCCCCGGCAGCCTGAACACCGGGGAGCTGTTTTTT

V: TRBV10-1
D: .
size: .
J: TRBJ2-7
CDR3: CASSESSTRQQYF
DNA: TGCGCCAGCAGTGAGTCGAGTACTCGTCAGCAGTACTTC

V: TRBV29-1
D: .
size: .
J: TRBJ2-1
CDR3: CSVDGRDEQFF
DNA: TGCAGCGTTGACGGGAGAGATGAGCAGTTCTTC

V: TRBV6-2/TRBV6-3
D: TRBD1
size: .
J: TRBJ1-1
CDR3: CASSYKGASTEAFF
DNA: TGTGCCAGCAGTTACAAGGGGGCGAGCACTGAAGCTTTCTTT

V: TRBV11-3
D: .
size: .
J: TRBJ1-1
CDR3: CASSPEGRTEAFF
DNA: TGTGCCAGCAGCCCCGAGGGACGCACTGAAGCTTTCTTT

V: TRBV6-6
D: TRBD1
size: .
J: TRBJ2-7
CDR3: CASSYRGPNEQYF
DNA: TGTGCCAGCAGTTACAGGGGGCCCAACGAGCAGTACTTC

V: TRBV28
D: .
size: .
J: TRBJ2-1
CDR3: CASSFTGYYNEQFF
DNA: TGTGCCAGCAGTTTTACGGGATACTACAATGAGCAGTTCTTC

V: TRBV18
D: TRBD2
size: .
J: TRBJ2-7
CDR3: CASSPLGSGGSSYEQYF
DNA: TGTGCCAGCTCACCATTAGGATCCGGCGGGAGCTCCTACGAGCAGTACTTC

V: TRBV14
D: TRBD2
size: .
J: TRBJ2-5
CDR3: CASSHSLAEKETQYF
DNA: TGTGCCAGCAGCCATAGTCTAGCGGAAAAAGAGACCCAGTACTTC

V: TRBV5-5
D: TRBD1
size: .
J: TRBJ2-7
CDR3: CASSTGTAETYEQYF
DNA: TGTGCCAGCAGTACCGGGACAGCTGAGACCTACGAGCAGTACTTC

V: TRBV6-5
D: .
size: .
J: TRBJ1-3
CDR3: CASTMAGWGNTIYF
DNA: TGTGCCAGCACGATGGCCGGGTGGGGAAACACCATATATTTT

V: TRBV6-5
D: TRBD1
size: .
J: TRBJ1-4
CDR3: CASRRQGGNEKLFF
DNA: TGTGCCAGCAGACGACAGGGTGGTAATGAAAAACTGTTTTTT

V: TRBV30
D: .
size: .
J: TRBJ1-2
CDR3: CAWSFGGLNYGYTF
DNA: TGTGCCTGGAGTTTCGGGGGATTAAACTATGGCTACACCTTC